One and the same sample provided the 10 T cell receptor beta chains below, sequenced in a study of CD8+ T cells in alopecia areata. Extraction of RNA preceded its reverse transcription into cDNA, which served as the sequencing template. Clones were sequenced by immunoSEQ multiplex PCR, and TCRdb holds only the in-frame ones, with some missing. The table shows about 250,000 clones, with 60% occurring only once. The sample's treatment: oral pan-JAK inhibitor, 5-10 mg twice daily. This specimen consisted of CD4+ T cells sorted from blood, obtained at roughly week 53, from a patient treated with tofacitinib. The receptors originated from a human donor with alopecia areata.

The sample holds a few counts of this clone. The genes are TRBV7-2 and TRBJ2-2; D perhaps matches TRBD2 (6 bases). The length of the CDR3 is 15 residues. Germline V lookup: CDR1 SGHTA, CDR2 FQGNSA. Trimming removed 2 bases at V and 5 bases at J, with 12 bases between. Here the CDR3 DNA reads TGTGCCAGCAGCTTACCAGGGAGGTGGACCGGGGAGCTGTTTTTT. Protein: CASSLPGRWTGELFF.

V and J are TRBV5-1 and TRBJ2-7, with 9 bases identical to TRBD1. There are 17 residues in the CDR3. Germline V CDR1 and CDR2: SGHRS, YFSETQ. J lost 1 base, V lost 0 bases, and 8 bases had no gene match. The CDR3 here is CASSLAGGQGWSYEQYF. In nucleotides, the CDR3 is TGCGCCAGCAGCTTGGCCGGGGGACAGGGTTGGTCCTACGAGCAGTACTTC.

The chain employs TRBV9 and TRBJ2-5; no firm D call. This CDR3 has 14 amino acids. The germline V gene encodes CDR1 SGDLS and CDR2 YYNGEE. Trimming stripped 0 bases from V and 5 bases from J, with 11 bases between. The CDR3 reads CASSVGDRMETQYF. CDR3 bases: TGTGCCAGCAGCGTAGGAGACCGAATGGAGACCCAGTACTTC. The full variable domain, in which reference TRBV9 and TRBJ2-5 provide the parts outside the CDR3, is DSGVTQTPKHLITATGQRVTLRCSPRSGDLSVYWYQQSLDQGLQFLIQYYNGEERAKGNILERFSAQQFPDLHSELNLSSLELGDSALYFCASSVGDRMETQYFGPGTRLLVL.

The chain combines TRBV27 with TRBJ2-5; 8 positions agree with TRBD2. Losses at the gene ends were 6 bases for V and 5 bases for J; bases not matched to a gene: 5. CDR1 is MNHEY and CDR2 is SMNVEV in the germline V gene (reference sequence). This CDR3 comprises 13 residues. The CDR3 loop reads CASRLAVGETQYF. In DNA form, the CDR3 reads TGTGCCAGCAGACTAGCGGTTGGGGAGACCCAGTACTTC.

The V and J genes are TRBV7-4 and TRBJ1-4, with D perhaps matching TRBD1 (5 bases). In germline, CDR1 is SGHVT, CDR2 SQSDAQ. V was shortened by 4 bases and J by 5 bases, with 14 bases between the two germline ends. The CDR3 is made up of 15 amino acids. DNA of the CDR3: TGTGCCAGCAGCTCGATGGGGGGAAAGAATGAAAAACTGTTTTTT. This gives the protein CASSSMGGKNEKLFF.

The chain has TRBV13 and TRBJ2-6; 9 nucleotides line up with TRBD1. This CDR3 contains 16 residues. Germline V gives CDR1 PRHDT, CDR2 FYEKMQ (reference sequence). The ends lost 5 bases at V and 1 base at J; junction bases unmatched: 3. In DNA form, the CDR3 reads TGTGCCAGCAGCGACAGGGGGGTGTCTGGGGCCAACGTCCTGACTTTC. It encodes CASSDRGVSGANVLTF.

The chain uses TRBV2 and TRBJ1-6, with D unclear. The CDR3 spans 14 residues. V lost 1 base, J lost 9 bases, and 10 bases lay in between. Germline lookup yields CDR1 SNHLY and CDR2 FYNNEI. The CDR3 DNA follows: TGTGCCAGCAGTGAAGGTAGTTTTGGTTCACCCCTCCACTTT. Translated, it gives CASSEGSFGSPLHF.

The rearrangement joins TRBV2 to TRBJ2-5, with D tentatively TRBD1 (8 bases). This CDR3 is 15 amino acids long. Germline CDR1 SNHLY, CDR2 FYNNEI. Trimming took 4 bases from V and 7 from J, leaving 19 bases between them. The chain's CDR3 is CASSGADRDYGTQYF. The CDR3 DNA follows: TGTGCCAGCAGTGGCGCGGACAGGGACTATGGGACCCAGTACTTC.

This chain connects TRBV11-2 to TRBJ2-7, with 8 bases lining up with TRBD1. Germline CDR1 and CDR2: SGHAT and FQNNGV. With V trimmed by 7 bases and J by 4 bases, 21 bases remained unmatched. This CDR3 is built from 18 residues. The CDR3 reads CASTFTLSTGTGEYEQYF. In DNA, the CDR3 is TGTGCCAGCACCTTCACCCTCTCTACCGGGACAGGAGAGTACGAGCAGTACTTC.

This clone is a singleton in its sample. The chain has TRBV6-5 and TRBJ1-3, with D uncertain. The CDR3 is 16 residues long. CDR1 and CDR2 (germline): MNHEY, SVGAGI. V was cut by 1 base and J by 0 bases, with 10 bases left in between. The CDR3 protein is CASSYYPPSSGNTIYF. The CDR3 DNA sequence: TGTGCCAGCAGTTACTACCCCCCAAGCTCTGGAAACACCATATATTTT.